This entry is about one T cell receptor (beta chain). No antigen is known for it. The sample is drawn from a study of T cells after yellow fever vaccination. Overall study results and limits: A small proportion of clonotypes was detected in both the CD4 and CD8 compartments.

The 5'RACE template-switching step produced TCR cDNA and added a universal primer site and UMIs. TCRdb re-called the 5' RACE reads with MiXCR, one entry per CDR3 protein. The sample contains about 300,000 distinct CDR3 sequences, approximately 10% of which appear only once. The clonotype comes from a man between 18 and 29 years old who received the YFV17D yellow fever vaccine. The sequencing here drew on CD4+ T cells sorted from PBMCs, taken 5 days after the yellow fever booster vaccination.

For the CDR3, the DNA is TGTGCCAGCTCACCACCGGAGGGGGCGAACACCGGGGAGCTGTTTTTT. Its translation is CASSPPEGANTGELFF. This chain joins TRBV18 and TRBJ2-2, with D tentatively TRBD1 or TRBD2 (6 bases each). Germline assignment: CDR1 KGHSH and CDR2 LQKENI. The CDR3 runs 16 residues. Trimming removed 0 bases from V and 0 bases from J, with 8 bases in between. Based on the CDR3 plus reference TRBV18 and TRBJ2-2, the full variable domain is NAGVMQNPRHLVRRRGQEARLRCSPMKGHSHVYWYRQLPEEGLKFMVYLQKENIIDESGMPKERFSAEFPKEGPSILRIQQVVRGDSAAYFCASSPPEGANTGELFFGEGSRLTVL.